Here is one TCR beta chain with its context. Its antigen target is currently unknown. Qualities for individual bases were not recorded, and no much larger clone is one base off. The cohort consisted of 650 to 850 healthy bone marrow donors. Cohort members were all nominally healthy when sampled, although unrecorded immune exposures were likely present. The donor was CMV seropositive and belonged to the group of some 290 seropositive cohort members. Each donor provided a peripheral blood sample, and peripheral blood mononuclear cells were used for TCR beta sequencing. Genomic DNA extraction from the blood cell samples was performed with the Qiagen DNeasy Blood Extraction Kit. To prepare the library, the immunoSEQ multiplex PCR assay was applied. A mixture of 60 forward primers for TCR Vbeta segments and 13 reverse primers for TCR Jbeta segments was used in the multiplex PCR. A multiplex PCR assay on genomic DNA amplified the CDR3 region of rearranged TCR beta genes. On the Illumina HiSeq System, the amplified TCR beta libraries were sequenced as 87-base-pair reads. Per the source publication's procedure: A later analysis tallied 75 million to 95 million unique TCR beta chains across the 550 to 850 repertoires, and around 10 million of those chains were shared by two or more donors. Raw reads were error-corrected and collapsed into unique sequences with a nearest-neighbor algorithm that merged closely related sequences to remove PCR and sequencing errors. CDR3 sequences were aligned to IMGT reference sequences to assign V, D and J gene segments. Each retained sequence needed at least a six-nucleotide match to both a V gene segment and a J gene segment. Rearrangements were called productive when the CDR3 lacked stop codons and stayed in frame with V and J; all others were non-productive. CDR3 was defined by IMGT convention, running from the second conserved V-encoded cysteine to the conserved J-encoded phenylalanine. In an earlier analysis of just under 600 of the donors, sequences lacking an unambiguous match to a single V gene segment were excluded. An earlier analysis of just under 600 of the donors called V segments functional above 56.7% productive rearrangements and segregating when the between-donor standard deviation exceeded 5%. A statistical classification framework was built for diagnosing cytomegalovirus status from the catalog of TCR beta chain sequences. In a later analysis, TCR nucleotide sequences were compared against IMGT/GENE-DB human TR gene sequences so that V and J genes could be assigned. Using the TCRdist pipeline, a later analysis assigned CDR3 sequences along with most-parsimonious VDJ recombination scenarios. A later analysis defined each TCR beta chain by its CDR3 amino acid sequence plus V-gene family, and excluded reads lacking a unique V-gene family. A later analysis removed 592 highly shared, low-generation-probability nucleotide sequences to deal with suspected cross-contamination and a sequencing artifact. In a later analysis, a clonal expansion index for each public chain was calculated from normalized within-repertoire ranks of inferred template counts. In a later analysis, generation probabilities were computed using a VDJ recombination model fitted to out-of-frame rearrangements, and the results were checked against IGoR. A later analysis scored TCR-TCR, TCR-HLA and TCR-CMV co-occurrence with hypergeometric tests, applying a repertoire-size bias correction to TCR pairs. To estimate false discovery rates, a later analysis permuted the HLA or CMV assignments 20 times. In a later analysis, co-occurring TCRs were grouped with DBSCAN, and TCRdist sequence similarity was added when clustering was performed within HLA-allele-positive subsets. Repertoires with fewer than 30,000 or more than 120,000 public chains, plus five repertoires with anomalous nucleotide sharing, were excluded from co-occurrence clustering. Here the immuneACCESS table is served through TCRdb, limited to in-frame sequences with V and J called. Missing clones are a known gap in these copies; in checked studies unresolved V genes cover under half, and the rest lacks a known reason. The DNA was the basis for D and trimming; V, J and clone size are from that table. Present in this sample are 150,000 to 200,000 clones, around four fifths of which were seen just once. The ten most abundant clones make up less than 15% of the sample.

This entry belongs to a study of cytomegalovirus exposure and HLA in healthy donors (dated by TCRdb to 2016 to 2017). Turning to the overall study: According to an earlier analysis of 587 of the donors, roughly 180 million T cells yielded roughly 110 million unique TCR beta sequences and approximately 300 Gb of sequence data. Approximately 300 gigabases of sequencing data and roughly 80 million unique TCR sequences made up an early release that covered roughly 670 HLA-typed donors. Of the 350 to 450 genotyped donors, roughly 80% fell in the genetic ancestry cluster associated with self-reported Caucasian donors. The study aimed to test whether signatures of past pathogen exposure could be identified by cataloging public T cell receptors. The T cell repertoires of some 700 subjects were profiled by immunosequencing and related to cytomegalovirus serostatus. In addition to the first cohort of 666 subjects, a separate validation cohort of 100 to 150 different subjects was used. The study combined high-throughput TCR immunosequencing, statistical association of individual TCRs with disease status, and machine learning to predict cytomegalovirus infection status. A later analysis re-analyzed previously published TCR beta repertoires from 660 or so donors and added high-resolution HLA genotyping to study TCR occurrence patterns. The later analysis used no new phenotypic data to find candidate immune exposures, relying instead on TCR beta sequences and their occurrence across donors. To decide whether each TCR beta V gene segment behaved as functional or pseudogenic, an earlier analysis of 587 of the donors relied on high-throughput TCR beta sequencing. Donor age, sex, ethnicity and CMV serostatus were collected together with the repertoire data. Genome-wide SNP genotypes for about 55% of the 666 donors were used in a later genetic analysis, which treated that subset as a discovery cohort. All discovery cohort repertoires had been generated using a single sequencing platform. HLA typing included class I and class II loci at four-digit resolution. Typing coverage differed by locus: A, B, C, DRB1 and DQB1 were typed in roughly 620-640 donors, DQA1 in 522, DPA1 in roughly 590, and DPB1 in 450 to 490. Four to six DR-DQ haplotypes were handled as single units for association and clustering because linkage in the cohort was strong. Across under 500 genotyped donors of the cohort, an average of about 240,000 unique TCR beta nucleotide sequences per donor were sequenced, and 15% to 20% of those sequences were non-productive. Results the study describes overall, beyond this receptor: In a later analysis, most CMV-associated TCR beta chains were found to appear HLA-restricted, with HLA associations seemingly driven largely by CMV exposure. A total of about 180 TCR beta chains were listed by the study as associated with cytomegalovirus. In vitro tests confirmed that a few of the cytomegalovirus-associated TCR beta chains recognize cytomegalovirus antigens. A later analysis associated about 17,000 TCR beta sequences with specific HLA alleles at a false discovery rate of 0.05. Some IMGT-functional V segments, including TRBV6-2 and TRBV6-3, could not be distinguished by the 87-base-pair reads and were therefore excluded. A cluster of highly shared sequence variants was judged likely to represent a technical artifact of the sequencing pipeline. The authors suggested that the approach could potentially be extended to other disease states and immunological phenotypes. Linkage disequilibrium might explain the correlated functional status among segregating V segments, but an unknown experimental factor could not be ruled out. Cytomegalovirus status was reported to be diagnosed by the classifier with high specificity and sensitivity in both the original and validation cohorts. According to a later analysis, TCR association rates differed among HLA loci, with DRB1 alleles showing the most associated TCRs and HLA-C alleles showing the fewest. Broadly in line with IMGT annotations, most TCR beta V segments showed up in productive rearrangements about 87% or about 30% of the time in an earlier analysis of around 600 of the donors. According to a later analysis, parvovirus B19, influenza, CMV and Epstein-Barr virus appeared linked to several top co-occurrence clusters. Most TCR sequences were seen in very few donors, while some public TCRs were found in many individuals. Presence/absence analyses assumed roughly uniform sequencing depth across donors, an assumption that may not hold. A later analysis found that HLA-associated TCR beta chains were more clonally expanded and had lower generation probabilities than equally common non-associated chains. For the cohort, immune exposure information was limited to CMV serostatus. Because some donors lacked HLA typing at each locus, the association tests relied only on the typed subset. Strong co-occurrence of HLA alleles, especially DR and DQ, made assigning TCR associations to individual alleles difficult. A further reported finding was that TCR beta sequences accurately predicted the HLA-A and HLA-B alleles for most subjects in the first cohort. Compared with the 666-donor mean, donors in an Asian-associated ancestry cluster had fewer N-insertions in productive TCRs, according to a later genetic analysis. In a later genetic analysis, a missense DCLRE1C variant was associated with V-gene and J-gene trimming of TCR beta chains, and the association was replicated in an independent cohort. Because counts were too low, seventeen rarely observed V segments, including chromosome 9 orphons, were left out of the earlier analysis of 587 of the donors. In this cohort, only TCR beta chains were sequenced, and detectable features were limited by the absence of alpha or paired-chain data.

Trimming takes 10 bases off V and 4 bases off J; junction bases not matched to a gene: 15. In the germline V gene, CDR1 corresponds to SNHLY and CDR2 to FYNNEI. The CDR3, cysteine through phenylalanine, is 15 amino acids long. The retained sequence is limited to the CDR3, 45 bases, with the frame set at the first base. Sequenced input: PBMCs. This TCR was sampled from a woman aged 45-65 years in good health and CMV-seropositive. The chain joins TRBV2 to TRBJ1-1, with 7 central nucleotides matching TRBD1. The CDR3 protein: CATNLSPSGGTEAFF. DNA sequence: TGTGCCACCAACCTTTCCCCTTCAGGGGGCACTGAAGCTTTCTTT.